This T cell receptor (beta chain) was sequenced in a study of T cell changes during pregnancy in multiple sclerosis (dated by TCRdb to about 2019). With regard to the full study: The study looked at changes in the T cell repertoire across pregnancy in women with multiple sclerosis.

Receptors were amplified or captured by the immunoSEQ multiplex PCR assay. TCRdb limited this immuneACCESS table to in-frame rearrangements with V and J called. A share of clones is missing; checked studies link under half to unresolved V genes, and the rest is unexplained. A total of about 29,000 clones appear in this sample, 75% to 90% of them only once. The ten largest clones add up to about 6.8% of the sample. Between the V and J ends, shortened by 2 bases and 4 bases respectively, the junction contains 10 bases. From cysteine to phenylalanine, the CDR3 is 13 amino acids long. Of the read, only the CDR3 DNA is kept; its 39 bases are in frame from base 1. Per the germline V gene (reference sequence), SGHNT is the CDR1 and YYREEE is the CDR2. Worth noting for this clone: No antigen is known for it. The sample holds no much larger clone one base away, and base qualities are not on file.

The receptor was isolated from a female donor with multiple sclerosis, enrolled in a pregnancy study. The sample consisted of CD8+ T cells from peripheral blood mononuclear cells, taken after pregnancy. Rearrangement joined TRBV5-4 to TRBJ2-7; the D gene identity is not certain. The base sequence is TGTGCCAGCAGCTTTTGGCCCGGGTACGAGCAGTACTTC. The translation is CASSFWPGYEQYF.